Listed below are T cell receptor beta chains from one sample, sequenced in a study of OX40 agonist ivuxolimab in advanced cancers. TCRdb's copy holds only in-frame clones and misses some; the assay was immunoSEQ multiplex PCR. The data show more than 15,000 clones, with roughly 73% seen just once and under 30% held by the top ten. The source material was CD4+ or CD8+ T cells sorted from blood, sampled in a trial of the OX40 agonist ivuxolimab. These receptors came from an adult with an advanced solid tumor such as melanoma, head and neck, liver or kidney cancer. The CDR3 runs from the conserved cysteine through the conserved F or W.

CASSLTFRVQETQYF	TRBJ2-5	TRBV27
CASSPQGGRYGYTF	TRBJ1-2	TRBV11-2
CASSLDRGITSVTYEQYF	TRBJ2-7	TRBV7-2
CASSLDRIAYQETQYF	TRBJ2-5	TRBV7-8
CASSLNGYGYTF	TRBJ1-2	TRBV11-2
CASSPFRQGGSYGYTF	TRBJ1-2	TRBV5-4
CASRATGKGGEKLFF	TRBJ1-4	TRBV2
CASSLGTGSDEQFF	TRBJ2-1	TRBV19
CASSQPGQLNYGYTF	TRBJ1-2	TRBV7-1
CAWTSSGSYEQYF	TRBJ2-7	TRBV30
CARTSGGPSPQETQYF	TRBJ2-5	TRBV10-3
CASRGREAEAFF	TRBJ1-1	TRBV9
CASRIRTTNEKLFF	TRBJ1-4	TRBV7-2
CASSQLLSGSGSDLDEQFF	TRBJ2-1	TRBV4-1
CASSVVPSGAYEQYF	TRBJ2-7	TRBV9
CASSPTVYLVYEQYF	TRBJ2-7	TRBV28
CAQLFQQPQHF	TRBJ1-5	TRBV27
CASSEDFSSYEQYF	TRBJ2-7	TRBV6-1
CASSLAGADLGTGYTF	TRBJ1-2	TRBV5-1
CASSVDGRNAGELFF	TRBJ2-2	TRBV9
CASSQETGTYNEQFF	TRBJ2-1	TRBV14
CASSQSIAALRAGLWATNEKLFF	TRBJ1-4	TRBV23-1
CASSSSLAGDNEQFF	TRBJ2-1	TRBV9
CASSSGTQPQHF	TRBJ1-5	TRBV9
CASNSGGGPYNEQFF	TRBJ2-1	TRBV28
CASMGGRAPYEQYF	TRBJ2-7	TRBV2
CASSNRDAYGYTF	TRBJ1-2	TRBV5-1
CASSGSIGSSYEQYF	TRBJ2-7	TRBV2
CASSMDPPTQYF	TRBJ2-3	TRBV18
CASSLDWGRYTEAFF	TRBJ1-1	TRBV5-5
CASSFGGLTTDTQYF	TRBJ2-3	TRBV7-2
CASRDREIDTQYF	TRBJ2-3	TRBV25-1
CASSYWALDSPLHF	TRBJ1-6	TRBV6-5
CASSLDALNTEAFF	TRBJ1-1	TRBV5-6
CASSPPGGKNIQYF	TRBJ2-4	TRBV9
CASSQATRLDGYTF	TRBJ1-2	TRBV7-2
CASSLYIYGVNYGYTF	TRBJ1-2	TRBV7-2
CASSHGGQGRVEQYF	TRBJ2-7	TRBV9
CASAERGFQETQYF	TRBJ2-5	TRBV19
CASSLLSRDIVYGYTF	TRBJ1-2	TRBV13
CASSQDPPGTSGGETQYF	TRBJ2-5	TRBV4-1
CASSGERGDSPLHF	TRBJ1-6	TRBV27
CASLGTYYGYTF	TRBJ1-2	TRBV10-2
CASGVWDTSEQFF	TRBJ2-1	TRBV27
CASSSQWEETQYF	TRBJ2-5	TRBV9
CASSPDRANTEAFF	TRBJ1-1	TRBV5-8
CASSAPVGELTDTQYF	TRBJ2-3	TRBV5-4
CASSFLSRGFTGELFF	TRBJ2-2	TRBV5-6
CASSLRGARTGELFF	TRBJ2-2	TRBV28